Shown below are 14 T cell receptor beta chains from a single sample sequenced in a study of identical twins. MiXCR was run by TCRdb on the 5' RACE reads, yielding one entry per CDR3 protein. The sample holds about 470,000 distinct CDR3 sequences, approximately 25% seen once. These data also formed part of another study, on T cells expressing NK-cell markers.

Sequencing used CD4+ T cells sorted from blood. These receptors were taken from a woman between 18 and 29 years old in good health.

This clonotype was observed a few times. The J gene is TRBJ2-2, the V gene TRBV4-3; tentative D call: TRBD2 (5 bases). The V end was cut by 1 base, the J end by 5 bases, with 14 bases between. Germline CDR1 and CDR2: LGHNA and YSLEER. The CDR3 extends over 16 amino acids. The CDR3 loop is CASSQVTQLGTGELFF. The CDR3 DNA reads TGCGCCAGCAGCCAAGTAACCCAACTAGGTACCGGGGAGCTGTTTTTT.

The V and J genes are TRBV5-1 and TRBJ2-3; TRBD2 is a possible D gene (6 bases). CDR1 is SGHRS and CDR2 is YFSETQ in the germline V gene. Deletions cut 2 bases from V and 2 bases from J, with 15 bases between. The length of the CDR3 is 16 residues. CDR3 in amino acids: CASSFGGRGYTDTQYF. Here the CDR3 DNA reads TGCGCCAGCAGCTTCGGGGGACGAGGATACACAGATACGCAGTATTTT.

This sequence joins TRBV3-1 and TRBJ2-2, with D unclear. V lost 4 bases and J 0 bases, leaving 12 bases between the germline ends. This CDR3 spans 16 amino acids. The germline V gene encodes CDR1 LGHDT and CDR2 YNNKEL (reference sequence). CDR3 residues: CASSRSPGPNTGELFF. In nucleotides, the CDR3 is TGTGCCAGCAGCCGCTCTCCGGGTCCGAACACCGGGGAGCTGTTTTTT.

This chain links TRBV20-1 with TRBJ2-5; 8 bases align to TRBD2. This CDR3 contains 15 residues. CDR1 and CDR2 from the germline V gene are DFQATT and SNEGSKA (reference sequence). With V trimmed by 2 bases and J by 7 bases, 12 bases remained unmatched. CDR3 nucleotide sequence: TGCAGTGCTAGAACGCGCGGGGGGACCAGGGGGACCCAGTACTTC. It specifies CSARTRGGTRGTQYF.

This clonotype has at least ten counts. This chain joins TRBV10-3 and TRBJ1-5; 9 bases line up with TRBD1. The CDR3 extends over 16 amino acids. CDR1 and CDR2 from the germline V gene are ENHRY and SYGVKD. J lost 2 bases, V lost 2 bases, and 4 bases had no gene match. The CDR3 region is CAISEERTGGNQPQHF. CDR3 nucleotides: TGTGCCATCAGTGAGGAGAGGACAGGGGGCAATCAGCCCCAGCATTTT.

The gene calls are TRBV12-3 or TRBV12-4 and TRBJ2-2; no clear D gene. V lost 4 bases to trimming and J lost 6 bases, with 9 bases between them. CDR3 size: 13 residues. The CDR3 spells CASSWLRSGELFF. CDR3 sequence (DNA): TGTGCCAGCAGTTGGTTAAGGTCCGGGGAGCTGTTTTTT.

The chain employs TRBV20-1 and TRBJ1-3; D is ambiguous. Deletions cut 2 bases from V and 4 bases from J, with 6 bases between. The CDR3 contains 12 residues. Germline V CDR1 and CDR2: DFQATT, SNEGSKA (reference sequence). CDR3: CSARTAGNTIYF. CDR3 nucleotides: TGCAGTGCTAGAACTGCCGGAAACACCATATATTTT.

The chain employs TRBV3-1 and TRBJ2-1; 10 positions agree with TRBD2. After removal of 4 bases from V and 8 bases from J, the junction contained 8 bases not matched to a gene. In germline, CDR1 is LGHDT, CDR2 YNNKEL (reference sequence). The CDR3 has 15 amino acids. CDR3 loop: CASSPGLATRYEQFF. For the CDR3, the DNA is TGTGCCAGCAGCCCGGGACTAGCGACTAGGTATGAGCAGTTCTTC.

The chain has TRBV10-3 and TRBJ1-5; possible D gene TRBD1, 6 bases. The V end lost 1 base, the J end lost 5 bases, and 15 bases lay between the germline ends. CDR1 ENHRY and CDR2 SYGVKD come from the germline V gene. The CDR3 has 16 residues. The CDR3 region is CAISELETGRYQPQHF. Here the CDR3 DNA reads TGTGCCATCAGTGAGTTAGAGACAGGCCGATATCAGCCCCAGCATTTT.

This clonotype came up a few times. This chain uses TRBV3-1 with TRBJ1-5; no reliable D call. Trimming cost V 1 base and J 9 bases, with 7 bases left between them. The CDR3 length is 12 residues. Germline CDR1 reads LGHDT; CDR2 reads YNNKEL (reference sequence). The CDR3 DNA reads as TGTGCCAGCAGCCAAGGAGAGGGGCCCCAGCATTTT. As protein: CASSQGEGPQHF. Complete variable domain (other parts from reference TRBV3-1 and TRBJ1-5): DTAVSQTPKYLVTQMGNDKSIKCEQNLGHDTMYWYKQDSKKFLKIMFSYNNKELIINETVPNRFSPKSPDKAHLNLHINSLELGDSAVYFCASSQGEGPQHFGDGTRLSIL.

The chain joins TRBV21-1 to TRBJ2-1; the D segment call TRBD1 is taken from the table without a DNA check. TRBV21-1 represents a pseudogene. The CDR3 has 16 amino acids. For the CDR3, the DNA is TGTGCCAGCAGCACTCGAAGGGGGTTGACCTACAATGAGCAGTTCTTC. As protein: CASSTRRGLTYNEQFF.

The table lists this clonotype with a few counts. CDR3 amino acids: CASSRFSQQNTEAFF. In nucleotides, the CDR3 is TGCGCCAGCAGCCGATTCTCACAGCAGAACACTGAAGCTTTCTTT. This sequence joins TRBV5-1 and TRBJ1-1; no clear D gene. This CDR3 comprises 15 residues. CDR1 SGHRS and CDR2 YFSETQ come from the germline V gene. Trimming took off 4 bases at V and 1 base at J, with 14 bases between the two ends.

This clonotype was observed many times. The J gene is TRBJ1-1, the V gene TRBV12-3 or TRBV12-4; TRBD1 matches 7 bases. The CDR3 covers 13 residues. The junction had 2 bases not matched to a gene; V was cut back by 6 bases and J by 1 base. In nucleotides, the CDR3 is TGTGCCAGCAGGCGACAGGGGAACACTGAAGCTTTCTTT. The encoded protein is CASRRQGNTEAFF.

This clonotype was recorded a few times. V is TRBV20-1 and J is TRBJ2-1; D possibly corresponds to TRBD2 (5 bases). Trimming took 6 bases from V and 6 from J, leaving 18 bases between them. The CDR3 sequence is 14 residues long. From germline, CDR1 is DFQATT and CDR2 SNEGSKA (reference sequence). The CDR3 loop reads CSAPSASSANEQFF. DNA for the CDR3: TGCAGTGCCCCGTCGGCTAGCTCCGCCAATGAGCAGTTCTTC.